The clone carrying this TCR beta chain was observed at least ten times. Its antigen is still unknown. The data were obtained in a study of beta chain features in type 1 diabetes. Findings of the study overall: PCR might favor shorter templates, but any such skew would affect patients and controls equally. All four CD4+ subsets of Type 1 diabetes patients contained TCRB CDR3s that were moderately but significantly shorter. Patients' naive, central memory and regulatory TCRB repertoires appeared more alike than those of healthy donors.

CD45RO/CCR7/CD25/CD127/CD95/CD27 staining was used to isolate CD4+ naive, central memory, regulatory and stem cell-like memory cells by sorting. Each sorted population was over 98% pure. The study reverse transcribed the entire isolated RNA, so it sequenced expressed TCRB transcripts. Here immunoSEQ multiplex PCR was the method, and the copy in TCRdb shows in-frame clones only, minus some. This repertoire shows roughly 350,000 clones, around a tenth found once; its top ten account for roughly 0.54%. Germline V CDR1 and CDR2: SGHTA, FQGNSA. The V and J ends lost 4 bases and 0 bases respectively, with 12 bases between them. The CDR3 length is 15 residues.

The chain uses TRBV7-2 and TRBJ2-5; D ambiguous. The clonotype was recovered from a young man with type 1 diabetes. The sequencing sample was made of central memory CD4+ T cells from blood. CDR3 sequence: CASSSSRRNQETQYF. CDR3 DNA: TGTGCCAGCAGCTCGTCCAGGCGTAACCAAGAGACCCAGTACTTC.